A selection of T cell receptor beta chains follows, all from one sample in a study of tumor and adjacent non-tumor tissue in lung cancer. TCRdb processed the multiplex PCR reads anew with MiXCR; each CDR3 protein has one entry. This sample has 90,000 to 130,000 distinct CDR3 sequences, with approximately 80% found just once. Material for sequencing was lung tumor tissue. The receptors come from a man between 70 and 80 years old with non-small cell lung cancer. The CDR3 runs from the conserved cysteine through the conserved F or W. The order of the fields is V gene, CDR3 length, J gene, clone size, CDR3 protein. Where a row states a size, it is once, few, many or the class of an expanded clone; other rows omit it.

>TRBV20-1|11|TRBJ2-5|.
CNIVMGGTHYF
>TRBV4-2|15|TRBJ1-6|.
CFSSQSSGKGSPLHF
>TRBV5-5|13|TRBJ2-2|.
CVSNFDSPGEPFF
>TRBV6-1|15|TRBJ1-2|once
CASSMRDKSNCGYTF
>TRBV4-1|15|TRBJ2-2|.
CPSSQWTGRIGELFF
>TRBV7-3|13|TRBJ2-3|.
CASSLTGVDTHYF
>TRBV29-1|15|TRBJ1-4|many
CSVDPPGQGGEKLFF
>TRBV6-6|11|TRBJ1-4|.
CARRGDEKRFF
>TRBV20-1|14|TRBJ2-1|.
CSARNRQGYNEQFF
>TRBV20-1|15|TRBJ2-2|.
CSAREGRANTGELFF
>TRBV28|14|TRBJ2-1|.
CVSSLSGGRNEQFF
>TRBV28|13|TRBJ1-2|.
CASSLEQTYGYTF
>TRBV4-2|15|TRBJ2-7|.
CASRVEDRRNYEQYF
>TRBV6-5|14|TRBJ2-7|.
CVSRPGPSTYEQYF
>TRBV2|15|TRBJ1-4|.
CARTTGTSWDEELFF
>TRBV6-6|14|TRBJ1-1|.
CASSFTYGETEAFF
>TRBV4-2|13|TRBJ2-1|.
CASSQLNNNEQFF
>TRBV12-3/TRBV12-4|15|TRBJ2-5|.
CASSGLVGMVKTQYF
>TRBV10-3|16|TRBJ2-1|.
CAAKDRGEWSYNEQFF
>TRBV29-1|13|TRBJ2-5|.
CGVADRFHEAQYF
>TRBV6-1|13|TRBJ2-7|.
CTSIGTGLNEQYF
>TRBV29-1|13|TRBJ2-5|once
CRVGTGGEETQYF
>TRBV4-2|15|TRBJ2-3|.
CASSQEREGGDTQYF
>TRBV11-1|14|TRBJ2-7|.
CASNSRETTHEQYF
>TRBV20-1|14|TRBJ2-1|.
CSSLAGEQEFEQFF
>TRBV6-6|15|TRBJ2-3|.
CASSYQQGRGDTQYF
>TRBV4-2|14|TRBJ2-7|.
CACSQNYAGYEQYF
>TRBV4-1|16|TRBJ1-1|.
CASSQDLRGRNIETFF
>TRBV10-3|16|TRBJ1-2|many
CAISSLSQGSSYGYTF
>TRBV10-1|14|TRBJ2-1|.
CARSPLRGGFEQFF
>TRBV11-3|15|TRBJ2-5|.
CASSLGINLDKTQYF
>TRBV12-3/TRBV12-4|15|TRBJ2-5|.
CASHGLAGVVGTQYF
>TRBV4-1|14|TRBJ2-3|.
CASSQAVATDTQYF
>TRBV20-1|18|TRBJ2-3|many
CSARLARDRGLRTDTQYF
>TRBV12-3/TRBV12-4|15|TRBJ2-3|.
CASSFGGGLTDTQYF
>TRBV12-2|19|TRBJ2-5|.
CASRLMGPGQGAYQETQYF
>TRBV18|14|TRBJ1-1|.
CATQSTAQNTEAFF
>TRBV4-3|20|TRBJ2-1|.
CANSQFTTSETSDVYNEQFF
>TRBV6-6|14|TRBJ1-1|.
CASRPYLGESEAFF
>TRBV5-4|14|TRBJ2-5|.
CASSYGPIREAQYF
>TRBV29-1|15|TRBJ2-3|.
CNANPTNGGTDTQYF
>TRBV19|14|TRBJ2-2|.
CASMGQPNTGEPFF